The rows below give T cell receptor beta chains drawn from one sample of a study of beta chain features in type 1 diabetes. Assay used: immunoSEQ multiplex PCR; TCRdb lists only in-frame clones, some missing. The repertoire has approximately 470,000 clones, about 32% of them found once; the top ten carry about 0.06%. Sequenced material: naive CD4+ T cells from blood. The receptor source for this set is a man in his late teens or twenties in good health. CDR3s include the opening cysteine and the closing phenylalanine or tryptophan. A D gene is named only where the DNA matches it firmly. Clone size is shown for a subset of rows, as once, few, many or a class of expanded clone.

J: TRBJ2-5; D: -; size: -; V: TRBV2; CDR3: CASSLEQGPRETQYF; DNA: TGTGCCAGCAGCCTGGAACAGGGTCCGCGAGAGACCCAGTACTTC
J: TRBJ2-4; D: -; size: few; V: TRBV4-3; CDR3: CASSQEIAKNIQYF; DNA: TGCGCCAGCAGCCAAGAAATAGCCAAAAACATTCAGTACTTC
J: TRBJ1-1; D: -; size: -; V: TRBV9; CDR3: CASSVERSTEAFF; DNA: TGTGCCAGCAGCGTGGAGAGGTCCACTGAAGCTTTCTTT
J: TRBJ2-5; D: TRBD1; size: -; V: TRBV6-5; CDR3: CASSHRTGGAETQYF; DNA: TGTGCCAGCAGTCATCGGACAGGGGGCGCAGAGACCCAGTACTTC
J: TRBJ2-7; D: -; size: -; V: TRBV29-1; CDR3: CSVTGASYEQYF; DNA: TGCAGCGTTACAGGTGCCTCCTACGAGCAGTACTTC
J: TRBJ1-5; D: -; size: -; V: TRBV29-1; CDR3: CSVGTIDQPQHF; DNA: TGCAGCGTGGGGACCATTGACCAGCCCCAGCATTTT
J: TRBJ2-7; D: TRBD2; size: -; V: TRBV30; CDR3: CAWSRRASGRPSGDEQYF; DNA: TGTGCCTGGAGCCGGCGGGCTAGCGGGAGGCCCTCCGGGGACGAGCAGTACTTC
J: TRBJ2-1; D: TRBD2; size: -; V: TRBV9; CDR3: CASSVDPVPRGDNEQFF; DNA: TGTGCCAGCAGCGTAGATCCTGTCCCCCGGGGGGACAATGAGCAGTTCTTC
J: TRBJ2-1; D: -; size: -; V: TRBV30; CDR3: CAWSLQGSEQFF; DNA: TGTGCCTGGAGTTTACAGGGATCTGAGCAGTTCTTC
J: TRBJ2-1; D: -; size: -; V: TRBV30; CDR3: CAWTEVEPYNEQFF; DNA: TGTGCCTGGACGGAGGTAGAACCCTACAATGAGCAGTTCTTC
J: TRBJ2-1; D: -; size: few; V: TRBV9; CDR3: CASSVDPGSYNEQFF; DNA: TGTGCCAGCAGCGTTGACCCTGGGTCGTACAATGAGCAGTTCTTC
J: TRBJ2-1; D: -; size: -; V: TRBV2; CDR3: CASGVNEQFF; DNA: TGTGCCAGCGGGGTCAATGAGCAGTTCTTC
J: TRBJ2-1; D: TRBD2; size: -; V: TRBV18; CDR3: CASSQGLAGADEQFF; DNA: TGTGCCAGCTCACAGGGACTAGCGGGAGCGGATGAGCAGTTCTTC
J: TRBJ2-5; D: TRBD2; size: -; V: TRBV30; CDR3: CAWSVLAGLQETQYF; DNA: TGTGCCTGGAGTGTACTAGCGGGACTTCAAGAGACCCAGTACTTC
J: TRBJ2-1; D: TRBD2; size: -; V: TRBV7-9; CDR3: CASSSRTSGYSYNEQFF; DNA: TGTGCCAGCAGCTCAAGGACTAGCGGATACTCCTACAATGAGCAGTTCTTC
J: TRBJ2-2; D: TRBD2; size: -; V: TRBV7-6; CDR3: CASSLTPTGGTGELFF; DNA: TGTGCCAGCAGCCTAACCCCTACCGGGGGGACCGGGGAGCTGTTTTTT
J: TRBJ2-7; D: TRBD2; size: few; V: TRBV5-4; CDR3: CASSQGLAGGIYEQYF; DNA: TGCGCCAGCAGCCAAGGCCTAGCGGGAGGGATTTACGAGCAGTACTTC
J: TRBJ2-1; D: -; size: -; V: TRBV27; CDR3: CASRGEGREQFF; DNA: TGTGCCAGCAGGGGCGAGGGGCGGGAGCAGTTCTTC